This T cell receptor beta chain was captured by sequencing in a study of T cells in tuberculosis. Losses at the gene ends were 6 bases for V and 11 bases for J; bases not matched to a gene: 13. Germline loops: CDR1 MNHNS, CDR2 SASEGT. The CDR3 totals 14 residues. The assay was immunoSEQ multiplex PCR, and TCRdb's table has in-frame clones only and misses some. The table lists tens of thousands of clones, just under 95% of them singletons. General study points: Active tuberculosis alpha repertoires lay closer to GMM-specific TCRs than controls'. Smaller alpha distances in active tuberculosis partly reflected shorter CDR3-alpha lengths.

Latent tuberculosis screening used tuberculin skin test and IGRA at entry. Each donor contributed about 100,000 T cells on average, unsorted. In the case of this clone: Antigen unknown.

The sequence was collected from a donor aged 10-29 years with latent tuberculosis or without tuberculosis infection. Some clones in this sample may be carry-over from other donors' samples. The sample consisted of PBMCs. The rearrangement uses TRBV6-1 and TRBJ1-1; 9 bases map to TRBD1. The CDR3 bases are TGTGCCAGCAGAGAGGGACAGGGAAGATTTGAGGCTTTCTTT. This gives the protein CASREGQGRFEAFF.